Sequencing of this T cell receptor beta chain was carried out in a study of blood T cell repertoires in COVID-19. The V and J ends lost 2 bases and 4 bases, in that order; junction bases with no gene match: 4. Germline V gene data show CDR1 as MDHEN and CDR2 as SYDVKM. The CDR3 runs to 15 residues. Cohort 3 donors counted as recovered after two negative PCRs, clearance, or resolved symptoms. Sequencing used immunoSEQ multiplex PCR; TCRdb keeps in-frame clones, though not all of them. The repertoire holds 330,000 or so clones, with roughly 84% as singletons. The rearrangement joins TRBV28 to TRBJ2-7, with TRBD2 matching 11 bases. This sequence was found in a woman aged 30 to 39 who had recovered from COVID-19. The sample comprised PBMCs or T cells enriched from blood (not recorded which). DNA of the CDR3: TGTGCCAGCAGTTTACCGGGACTAGCGGTGTACGAGCAGTACTTC. It codes for CASSLPGLAVYEQYF.